Sequencing of this T cell receptor beta chain was carried out in a study of OX40 agonist ivuxolimab in advanced cancers. As for the study in general: Patients in dose escalation had liver, melanoma, kidney or head and neck cancers. Checkpoint inhibitors had been given previously to approximately 40% of patients.

Study results and caveats: The mean number of expanded clones was higher in CD8+ T cells than in CD4+. Some patients who did not respond also had low normalized T-cell clonal expansion.

This clone was picked up one time. Antigen unknown. CDR3 size: 14 residues. Per the germline V gene, CDR1 is SQVTM and CDR2 is ANQGSEA. The V segment lost 4 bases and the J segment 3 bases; nucleotides outside the gene matches: 9. The assay was immunoSEQ multiplex PCR, and TCRdb's table has in-frame clones only and misses some. The top ten hold approximately 26% of the sample, which has about 28,000 clones, less than 85% seen once. The sequence was collected from an adult with an advanced solid tumor such as melanoma, head and neck, liver or kidney cancer. The sequences come from CD4+ or CD8+ T cells sorted from blood, collected in a trial of the OX40 agonist ivuxolimab. The J gene is TRBJ2-7, the V gene TRBV29-1; 7 bases fit TRBD1. The CDR3 here is CSVARTGTLYEQYF. CDR3 in DNA: TGCAGCGTTGCCCGGACAGGTACCCTCTACGAGCAGTACTTC.